The 11 T cell receptor beta chains listed next were all sequenced from one sample in a study of T cell responses to AZD1222 COVID-19 vaccine. This table comes from immunoSEQ multiplex PCR, and its TCRdb copy is limited to in-frame clones, with some not included. This sample has 65,000 to 75,000 clones, with 82% found just once. The starting material was peripheral blood, obtained on day 0 of AZD1222 vaccination. The receptors come from an adult in good health.

This clone was seen once. The chain couples TRBV12-3 or TRBV12-4 to TRBJ2-1; D remains unclear. The length of the CDR3 is 11 residues. V lost 6 bases and J 9 bases, leaving 9 bases between the germline ends. This CDR3 reads CASSNWGEQFF. Here the CDR3 DNA reads TGTGCCAGCAGCAACTGGGGTGAGCAGTTCTTC.

This clone appeared once. The J gene is TRBJ2-7, the V gene TRBV2; no clear D. Germline assignment: CDR1 SNHLY and CDR2 FYNNEI. This CDR3 contains 11 residues. The V and J ends lost 2 bases and 5 bases respectively, with 4 bases between them. The CDR3 region has the DNA TGTGCCAGCAGTGAACGACACGAGCAGTACTTC. Encoded protein: CASSERHEQYF.

The rearrangement links TRBV28 to TRBJ1-5; 8 bases agree with TRBD1. The germline CDR1 and CDR2 sequences are MDHEN and SYDVKM. The J segment lost 2 bases and the V segment lost 3 bases, leaving 3 bases of the junction unmatched. The CDR3 spans 15 residues. The CDR3 sequence is CASSFYRGGNQPQHF. For the CDR3, the DNA is TGTGCCAGCAGTTTTTACAGGGGGGGCAATCAGCCCCAGCATTTT.

The V and J genes are TRBV3-1 (or the pseudogene TRBV3-2) and TRBJ2-3, with TRBD1 matching 10 bases. This CDR3 has 15 amino acids. V dropped 4 bases and J dropped 3; count of bases not matched to a gene: 4. Germline V lookup: CDR1 LGHDT, CDR2 YNNKEL (reference sequence). CDR3 sequence: CASSRPGQGTDTQYF. CDR3 bases: TGTGCCAGCAGCCGCCCGGGACAGGGGACAGATACGCAGTATTTT.

V usage is TRBV5-6 and J usage is TRBJ1-5; a weak D match, TRBD1 (6 bases). V shed 3 bases and J shed 16 bases, with 23 bases lying between them. This CDR3 is built from 14 residues. Looked up from germline, CDR1 is SGHDT and CDR2 is YYEEEE. The CDR3 here is CASSYRQAAPVQHF. The CDR3 nucleotides are TGTGCCAGCAGCTATCGACAGGCTGCCCCGGTTCAACATTTT. The variable domain in full, with the rest retrieved from reference TRBV5-6 and TRBJ1-5, is DAGVTQSPTHLIKTRGQQVTLRCSPKSGHDTVSWYQQALGQGPQFIFQYYEEEERQRGNFPDRFSGHQFPNYSSELNVNALLLGDSALYLCASSYRQAAPVQHFGDGTRLSIL.

The chain recombines TRBV7-9 with TRBJ1-2, with D possibly TRBD1 on 6 matching bases. Germline V gene sequence: CDR1 SEHNR, CDR2 FQNEAQ (reference sequence). CDR3 size: 13 residues. V was clipped by 7 bases and J by 7 bases, with 16 bases between them. CDR3 sequence: CASNRQEIVGYTF. In DNA form, the CDR3 reads TGTGCCAGCAATCGACAGGAGATCGTTGGCTACACCTTC.

In its sample, this clone was seen a few times. This rearrangement joins TRBV7-2 to TRBJ2-5; 10 bases match TRBD2. The CDR3 length is 17 residues. Trimming at V came to 3 bases and at J to 2 bases, leaving 9 bases not matched to a gene. The germline V gene has CDR1 SGHTA and CDR2 FQGNSA. CDR3 sequence: CASSLGNRAGGQETQYF. Written as DNA, the CDR3 is TGTGCCAGCAGCTTGGGTAATCGAGCGGGGGGGCAAGAGACCCAGTACTTC. Full variable domain (rest looked up from reference TRBV7-2 and TRBJ2-5): GAGVSQSPSNKVTEKGKDVELRCDPISGHTALYWYRQSLGQGLEFLIYFQGNSAPDKSGLPSDRFSAERTGGSVSTLTIQRTQQEDSAVYLCASSLGNRAGGQETQYFGPGTRLLVL.

This rearrangement joins TRBV28 to TRBJ1-5; D gene ambiguous. Germline V lookup: CDR1 MDHEN, CDR2 SYDVKM. CDR3 size: 12 residues. V lost 5 bases, J lost 7 bases, and 9 bases lay in between. The chain's CDR3 is CASSNLAQPQHF. DNA for the CDR3: TGTGCCAGCAGTAACCTCGCCCAGCCCCAGCATTTT.

The chain carries TRBV4-1 and TRBJ2-5, with TRBD2 matching 8 bases. Per the germline V gene, CDR1 is MGHRA and CDR2 is YSYEKL. V lost 0 bases, J lost 4 bases, and 4 bases stayed unmatched. The CDR3 is 15 amino acids. The CDR3 spells CASSQDFTSGETQYF. The CDR3 bases are TGCGCCAGCAGCCAAGATTTCACTAGCGGAGAGACCCAGTACTTC.

V gene TRBV7-3 combines with J gene TRBJ2-7, with 9 bases fitting TRBD1. V gave up 5 bases and J gave up 2 bases; unmatched junction bases: 4. This CDR3 is built from 14 residues. Per the germline V gene, CDR1 is SGHTA and CDR2 is FQGTGA. The CDR3 loop reads CASSPGQGPYEQYF. The CDR3 DNA follows: TGTGCCAGCAGCCCCGGACAGGGGCCCTACGAGCAGTACTTC.

In nucleotides, the CDR3 is TGTGCCAGTCGTGCGTTTAATTCACCCCTCCACTTT. Protein: CASRAFNSPLHF. The V call is TRBV19, the J call TRBJ1-6; no firm D call. Per the germline V gene, CDR1 is LNHDA and CDR2 is SQIVND (reference sequence). Trimming shortened V by 8 bases and J by 6 bases, and 8 bases separated the two germline ends. The CDR3 sequence is 12 residues long.